A selection of T cell receptor beta chains follows, all from one sample in a study of cytomegalovirus exposure and HLA in healthy donors. Assay: immunoSEQ multiplex PCR; the TCRdb copy retains only in-frame clones and omits some. This table has more than 95,000 clones, about 75% appearing once. The sequenced sample consisted of PBMCs. The receptor set was obtained from a man aged 60-69 years in good health and CMV-seropositive. Each CDR3 is given with its conserved first and last residue. The D gene is left open where the match is weak. Only some rows state a clone size, as once, few, many or a class for expanded clones.

>-|TRBV6-1|TRBJ1-1|-
CASTNIERQAPFF
TGTGCCAGCACCAACATTGAAAGGCAGGCCCCTTTCTTT
>-|TRBV19|TRBJ2-3|TRBD1
CASSDRDSPTDTQYF
TGTGCCAGTAGTGACCGGGACAGCCCCACAGATACGCAGTATTTT
>once|TRBV18|TRBJ1-4|-
CASSPRQGYNEKLFF
TGTGCCAGCTCACCAAGGCAGGGCTATAATGAAAAACTGTTTTTT
>-|TRBV19|TRBJ2-4|TRBD1
CASSPGQGNIQYF
TGTGCCAGTAGTCCGGGACAGGGAAACATTCAGTACTTC
>-|TRBV5-1|TRBJ2-1|-
CASSSTLMNNEQFF
TGCGCCAGCAGCTCAACCCTAATGAACAATGAGCAGTTCTTC
>-|TRBV29-1|TRBJ2-1|TRBD1
CSIYSGTGYNEQFF
TGCAGCATCTACTCCGGGACAGGGTACAATGAGCAGTTCTTC
>-|TRBV28|TRBJ2-7|TRBD2
CASSPSGTSATYEQYF
TGTGCCAGCAGTCCAAGCGGGACTAGCGCTACCTACGAGCAGTACTTC
>-|TRBV7-9|TRBJ1-4|-
CASSLDSPNEKLFF
TGTGCCAGCAGCCTGGACAGCCCGAATGAAAAACTGTTTTTT
>-|TRBV7-8|TRBJ2-1|-
CASSLRDSDNEQFF
TGTGCCAGCAGCTTACGGGACTCAGACAATGAGCAGTTCTTC
>-|TRBV28|TRBJ1-2|-
CASTMYDSESYGYTF
TGTGCCAGCACGATGTACGACAGTGAATCCTATGGCTACACCTTC
>-|TRBV10-1|TRBJ2-7|-
CASSETRQGGQYF
TGCGCCAGCAGTGAGACCCGGCAGGGTGGGCAGTACTTC
>few|TRBV5-3|TRBJ1-2|TRBD1
CARSAIRDRSFGYTF
TGTGCCAGAAGCGCTATCCGGGACAGGTCGTTCGGCTACACCTTC
>-|TRBV7-9|TRBJ1-4|-
CASSSFNEKLFF
TGTGCCAGCAGCTCCTTTAATGAAAAACTGTTTTTT
>-|TRBV28|TRBJ2-7|-
CASRIDSSYEQYF
TGTGCCAGCAGGATCGACAGTTCCTACGAGCAGTACTTC
>-|TRBV30|TRBJ2-3|TRBD2
CAWSVAGGSDTQYF
TGTGCCTGGAGTGTAGCGGGGGGTTCCGATACGCAGTATTTT
>-|TRBV29-1|TRBJ1-2|-
CSVEEGADYGYTF
TGCAGCGTTGAAGAAGGGGCTGACTATGGCTACACCTTC
>-|TRBV19|TRBJ2-7|TRBD1
CASSIVLGQGPYEQYF
TGTGCCAGTAGTATAGTTTTGGGACAGGGGCCCTACGAGCAGTACTTC
>few|TRBV6-5|TRBJ1-6|TRBD1
CASNGQGKNSPLHF
TGTGCCAGCAACGGACAGGGAAAGAATTCACCCCTCCACTTT
>-|TRBV28|TRBJ1-1|-
CASSLLRQTEAFF
TGTGCCAGCAGTTTATTAAGACAAACTGAAGCTTTCTTT
>-|TRBV6-1|TRBJ2-2|TRBD1
CASRGQGSRAGELFF
TGTGCCAGCAGAGGACAGGGGTCGAGGGCCGGGGAGCTGTTTTTT
>few|TRBV4-1|TRBJ1-1|-
CASSQEGHTEAFF
TGCGCCAGCAGCCAAGAGGGGCACACTGAAGCTTTCTTT
>-|TRBV28|TRBJ2-4|-
CASSLGGGATKNIQYF
TGTGCCAGCAGTTTAGGAGGGGGCGCAACCAAAAACATTCAGTACTTC
>-|TRBV5-1|TRBJ2-7|-
CASSLGRDLNSYEQYF
TGCGCCAGCAGCTTGGGCCGGGACTTAAACTCCTACGAGCAGTACTTC
>-|TRBV6-1|TRBJ1-1|TRBD1
CASSTHGQGEAFF
TGTGCCAGCAGTACCCACGGACAGGGGGAAGCTTTCTTT
>-|TRBV20-1|TRBJ2-7|-
CSANDLEEQYF
TGCAGTGCCAACGACCTGGAGGAGCAGTACTTC
>-|TRBV13|TRBJ2-3|TRBD2
CASSFLGAGGSDTQYF
TGTGCCAGCAGCTTTTTAGGAGCGGGGGGGTCAGATACGCAGTATTTT
>-|TRBV7-2|TRBJ2-1|TRBD2
CASRERGGFRTNYNEQFF
TGTGCCAGCAGGGAGCGGGGGGGGTTCAGAACAAATTACAATGAGCAGTTCTTC
>few|TRBV7-2|TRBJ2-7|TRBD1
CASSLGTVTYEQYF
TGTGCCAGCAGCCTCGGGACAGTAACCTACGAGCAGTACTTC
>few|TRBV28|TRBJ2-7|TRBD1
CASSLPGQTTYEQYF
TGTGCCAGCAGCTTGCCGGGACAGACCACCTACGAGCAGTACTTC
>few|TRBV5-6|TRBJ2-7|-
CATSGGAGSYEQYF
TGTGCCACCTCCGGCGGGGCAGGCTCCTACGAGCAGTACTTC
>-|TRBV10-3|TRBJ2-3|TRBD2
CAISEIGGGGLTDTQYF
TGTGCCATCAGTGAGATTGGTGGCGGGGGGCTAACAGATACGCAGTATTTT
>-|TRBV30|TRBJ2-7|TRBD1
CAWRDRDEQYF
TGTGCCTGGAGGGACAGGGACGAGCAGTACTTC
>-|TRBV12-5|TRBJ1-1|-
CASGLPPVFAEAFF
TGTGCTAGTGGTCTCCCACCGGTTTTCGCTGAAGCTTTCTTT
>-|TRBV19|TRBJ2-5|-
CASSLGPGAGEETQYF
TGTGCCAGCAGCTTGGGGCCAGGAGCTGGTGAAGAGACCCAGTACTTC
>-|TRBV10-1|TRBJ2-5|-
CASSAGGRVQETQYF
TGCGCCAGCAGTGCCGGGGGGCGCGTACAAGAGACCCAGTACTTC
>-|TRBV7-2|TRBJ1-3|-
CASSTYRDSGNTIYF
TGTGCCAGCAGCACCTACAGGGACTCTGGAAACACCATATATTTT
>-|TRBV5-1|TRBJ1-1|-
CASSLWQNTEAFF
TGCGCCAGCAGCCTTTGGCAGAACACTGAAGCTTTCTTT
>once|TRBV6-5|TRBJ1-1|-
CAAVETMNTEAFF
TGTGCAGCGGTCGAGACGATGAACACTGAAGCTTTCTTT
>-|TRBV7-3|TRBJ2-3|-
CASSLLHRQPQYF
TGTGCCAGCAGCTTACTGCACAGACAACCTCAGTATTTT
>-|TRBV2|TRBJ2-5|-
CASSALETQYF
TGTGCCAGCAGTGCCTTGGAGACCCAGTACTTC
>-|TRBV18|TRBJ1-5|TRBD1
CASSDGTARNSNQPQHF
TGTGCCAGCTCGGACGGGACAGCTCGTAATAGCAATCAGCCCCAGCATTTT
>once|TRBV7-3|TRBJ1-2|TRBD1
CASSLYADRGLYGYTF
TGTGCCAGCAGCTTATACGCCGACAGGGGGCTATATGGCTACACCTTC
>-|TRBV7-9|TRBJ2-3|TRBD2
CASSSSFGTSGGSDTQYF
TGTGCCAGCAGCTCCAGTTTCGGGACTAGCGGGGGGTCAGATACGCAGTATTTT
>-|TRBV19|TRBJ1-5|-
CASSIGVAGNQPQHF
TGTGCCAGTAGTATCGGGGTGGCGGGCAATCAGCCCCAGCATTTT
>-|TRBV19|TRBJ1-5|-
CAGPWGVQSNQPQHF
TGTGCCGGCCCCTGGGGGGTGCAAAGCAATCAGCCCCAGCATTTT
>-|TRBV9|TRBJ2-2|-
CASSVAQAANTGELFF
TGTGCCAGCAGCGTAGCACAGGCCGCGAACACCGGGGAGCTGTTTTTT